The 30 T cell receptor beta chains below all came from one sample that was sequenced in a study of cytomegalovirus exposure and HLA in healthy donors (dated by TCRdb to about 2017). The library was made by the immunoSEQ multiplex PCR assay. For the multiplex PCR, a mixture combining 60 forward primers for TCR Vbeta segments and 13 reverse primers for TCR Jbeta segments was used. TCRdb limited this immuneACCESS table to in-frame rearrangements with V and J called. A share of clones is missing; checked studies link under half to unresolved V genes, and the rest is unexplained. For this sample there are more than 95,000 clones; about 81% appear just once. The ten biggest clones cover approximately 2% of the sample. The sequenced sample was PBMCs. These receptor sequences come from a man between 25 and 39 years old in good health and CMV-seronegative.

V and J are TRBV4-2 and TRBJ1-3; D gene ambiguous. This CDR3 region has 16 residues. Germline CDR1 reads LGHNA; CDR2 reads YNFKEQ. Trimming took 0 bases from V and 4 from J, leaving 13 bases between them. CDR3 residues: CASSQEGPVSGNTIYF. CDR3 coding DNA: TGTGCCAGCAGCCAAGAGGGCCCGGTCTCCGGAAACACCATATATTTT.

The chain combines TRBV29-1 with TRBJ1-1; D unclear. With 2 bases removed from V and 6 bases from J, the gap between germline ends came to 7 bases. The CDR3 has 11 residues. Germline lookup yields CDR1 SQVTM and CDR2 ANQGSEA. This CDR3 reads CSVERGAEAFF. The CDR3 bases are TGCAGCGTTGAACGAGGAGCTGAAGCTTTCTTT.

This rearrangement joins TRBV9 to TRBJ1-2; D is ambiguous. From germline, CDR1 is SGDLS and CDR2 YYNGEE. Trimming removed 4 bases at V and 4 bases at J, with 17 bases between. The CDR3 runs to 15 residues. CDR3 coding DNA: TGTGCCAGCAGCCCAGCGGGAGGTCACAGCTATGGCTACACCTTC. It specifies CASSPAGGHSYGYTF.

The gene calls are TRBV2 and TRBJ2-5; D gene uncertain. CDR1 is SNHLY and CDR2 is FYNNEI in the germline V gene. CDR3 size: 14 residues. Trimming left V 7 bases short and J 5 bases short, with 17 bases between. The CDR3 loop reads CASTLQWSLETQYF. The CDR3 nucleotides read TGTGCCAGCACCCTACAGTGGTCCCTGGAGACCCAGTACTTC.

This clone was counted between two and nine times. This sequence joins TRBV4-1 and TRBJ1-5, with D hard to call. Germline-derived CDR1 and CDR2 are MGHRA and YSYEKL. The ends were cut back, 3 bases at V and 6 bases at J, with 9 bases in the middle. This CDR3 has 13 amino acids. In DNA form, the CDR3 reads TGCGCCAGCAGCCAGGACGGGAGTCAGCCCCAGCATTTT. Residues: CASSQDGSQPQHF.

This chain connects TRBV11-2 to TRBJ2-3; the match to TRBD2 covers 8 bases. Per the germline V gene, CDR1 is SGHAT and CDR2 is FQNNGV. This CDR3 comprises 17 residues. The junction had 15 bases not matched to a gene; V was cut back by 5 bases and J by 5 bases. The CDR3 reads CASSPRRGSGDEDTQYF. CDR3 DNA sequence: TGTGCCAGCAGCCCCCGCCGGGGTAGCGGGGATGAAGATACGCAGTATTTT.

The V and J genes are TRBV7-3 and TRBJ2-1; 8 nucleotides line up with TRBD2. CDR3 length: 15 residues. Germline V lookup: CDR1 SGHTA, CDR2 FQGTGA. V lost 5 bases, J lost 6 bases, and 9 bases stayed unmatched. The DNA of the CDR3 is TGTGCCAGCAGCCGCGAGGCTAGCGGGTTCAATGAGCAGTTCTTC. As protein: CASSREASGFNEQFF.

CDR3 in DNA: TGTGCCAGCAGTTCGACACCGGGACAGCTTAATTCACCCCTCCACTTT. Translation gives CASSSTPGQLNSPLHF. This chain uses TRBV6-5 with TRBJ1-6, with 7 bases lining up with TRBD1. The CDR3 has 16 residues. Germline CDR1 reads MNHEY; CDR2 reads SVGAGI. J was trimmed by 6 bases and V by 4 bases; bases with no gene match: 9.

The rearrangement uses TRBV4-3 and TRBJ2-1, with unresolved D. This CDR3 contains 15 residues. Looked up from germline, CDR1 is LGHNA and CDR2 is YSLEER. Between the trimmed V and J ends, which lost 4 bases and 0 bases, there was a span of 10 bases. DNA of the CDR3: TGCGCCAGCAGCCCCCAGTCGGGCTCCTACAATGAGCAGTTCTTC. This codes for CASSPQSGSYNEQFF.

This chain connects TRBV7-3 to TRBJ1-1, with D hard to call. The CDR3 extends over 15 amino acids. Trimming took 3 bases from V and 1 from J, leaving 12 bases between them. The germline V gene has CDR1 SGHTA and CDR2 FQGTGA. CDR3 sequence (DNA): TGTGCCAGCAGCTTGAAGGAGTCGGGGAACACTGAAGCTTTCTTT. Its protein is CASSLKESGNTEAFF.

This clone was seen once. CDR3 in amino acids: CASSSQGIQETQYF. Written as DNA, the CDR3 is TGTGCCAGCAGTTCACAGGGGATCCAAGAGACCCAGTACTTC. The chain recombines TRBV6-5 with TRBJ2-5, with 7 bases lining up with TRBD1. The CDR3 covers 14 residues. Germline lookup yields CDR1 MNHEY and CDR2 SVGAGI. V lost 4 bases, J lost 1 base, and 3 bases stayed unmatched.

The V call is TRBV5-5, the J call TRBJ2-7, with 10 bases fitting TRBD1. Unmatched junction bases numbered 3, after V lost 1 base and J lost 2 bases. Looked up from germline, CDR1 is SGHKS and CDR2 is YYEKEE (reference sequence). CDR3 length: 15 amino acids. The CDR3 DNA sequence: TGTGCCAGCAGCTTGTTAGGACAGGGGGCCTACGAGCAGTACTTC. It encodes CASSLLGQGAYEQYF.

This clone showed up just a few times. For the CDR3, the DNA is TGTGCCATCAGGGACAGGGGGCTTGGTGAAAAACTGTTTTTT. Translated, it gives CAIRDRGLGEKLFF. The chain is built from TRBV10-3 and TRBJ1-4, with 11 bases fitting TRBD1. Per germline, CDR1 ENHRY and CDR2 SYGVKD. V dropped 6 bases and J dropped 7; count of bases not matched to a gene: 4. The CDR3 spans 14 residues.

The chain couples TRBV18 to TRBJ1-2, with 7 bases identical to TRBD1. Germline V gene lookup returns CDR1 KGHSH and CDR2 LQKENI. V was clipped by 5 bases and J by 8 bases; unmatched bases: 17. The length of the CDR3 is 16 residues. CDR3 residues: CASSSTAVREQGGYTF. In DNA form, the CDR3 reads TGTGCCAGCTCATCAACCGCCGTGAGGGAACAGGGGGGCTACACCTTC.

The chain is built from TRBV11-3 and TRBJ2-3; D is unresolved. There are 13 residues in the CDR3. V was cut by 6 bases and J by 0 bases, with 7 bases left in between. The germline V gene has CDR1 SGHNT and CDR2 YENEEA. The CDR3 here is CASSFLSTDTQYF. The CDR3 bases are TGTGCCAGCAGTTTCCTGAGCACAGATACGCAGTATTTT.

The rearrangement joins TRBV7-9 to TRBJ2-3; D is possibly TRBD1 (5 bases). V gave up 2 bases and J gave up 0 bases, with 9 bases separating them. In germline, CDR1 is SEHNR, CDR2 FQNEAQ (reference sequence). This CDR3 contains 15 residues. DNA for the CDR3: TGTGCCAGCAGCTTACTCAGGGTCAGCACAGATACGCAGTATTTT. Amino acid sequence: CASSLLRVSTDTQYF.

V usage is TRBV5-4 and J usage is TRBJ1-6; 11 bases are shared with TRBD1. CDR1 and CDR2 from the germline V gene are SGHNT and YYREEE (reference sequence). The trim removed 3 bases at V and 8 bases at J, leaving 4 bases unmatched. This CDR3 has 15 amino acids. CDR3 sequence reads: CASSSRDRGDSPLHF. CDR3 DNA: TGTGCCAGCAGCTCCCGGGACAGGGGGGATTCACCCCTCCACTTT.

The chain has TRBV27 and TRBJ1-6, with D maybe TRBD1 (6 bases). V gave up 3 bases and J gave up 14 bases, with 20 bases separating them. In germline, CDR1 is MNHEY, CDR2 SMNVEV (reference sequence). The length of the CDR3 is 15 residues. The CDR3 bases are TGTGCCAGCAGTTTCAGTACAGGGACGATTGAGGCCCTCCACTTT. Translation: CASSFSTGTIEALHF.

This clone was seen only a few times. The chain employs TRBV18 and TRBJ2-1, with D perhaps TRBD1 (6 bases). This CDR3 spans 15 amino acids. The V gene lost 0 bases and the J gene lost 4 bases, with 10 bases spanning the gap. The germline gives CDR1 KGHSH, CDR2 LQKENI. The DNA for the CDR3 is TGTGCCAGCTCACCACCGACAGGCGGATACAATGAGCAGTTCTTC. Protein sequence: CASSPPTGGYNEQFF. The whole variable domain, remainder taken from reference TRBV18 and TRBJ2-1, is NAGVMQNPRHLVRRRGQEARLRCSPMKGHSHVYWYRQLPEEGLKFMVYLQKENIIDESGMPKERFSAEFPKEGPSILRIQQVVRGDSAAYFCASSPPTGGYNEQFFGPGTRLTVL.

The chain joins TRBV27 to TRBJ2-5; D perhaps matches TRBD2 (6 bases). V was pared by 6 bases and J by 1 base, with 9 bases between. Germline assignment: CDR1 MNHEY and CDR2 SMNVEV (reference sequence). The CDR3 sequence is 13 residues long. CDR3 DNA: TGTGCCAGCAGAGGAGGGAGCCAAGAGACCCAGTACTTC. Protein: CASRGGSQETQYF.

The V gene is TRBV5-5, the J gene TRBJ2-5; D is possibly TRBD2 (6 bases). The ends were cut back, 0 bases at V and 2 bases at J, with 8 bases in the middle. The CDR3 is made up of 14 amino acids. Germline V gives CDR1 SGHKS, CDR2 YYEKEE (reference sequence). The DNA for the CDR3 is TGTGCCAGCAGCTTGGCGGCGGGGCAAGAGACCCAGTACTTC. It is translated as CASSLAAGQETQYF.

This clone was seen a few times. The rearrangement joins TRBV2 to TRBJ1-4, with 9 bases that match TRBD1. Trimming removed 7 bases from V and 2 bases from J; junction bases left unmatched: 2. The V gene's germline CDR1 is SNHLY and CDR2 FYNNEI. CDR3 length: 14 amino acids. CDR3 sequence (DNA): TGTGCCAGCACCGGACAGGGGACTAATGAAAAACTGTTTTTT. Translation gives CASTGQGTNEKLFF.

This clone was seen more than once but under ten times. V gene TRBV5-6 combines with J gene TRBJ2-3; D ambiguous. V was shortened by 4 bases and J by 2 bases, with 14 bases between the two germline ends. Germline CDR1 SGHDT, CDR2 YYEEEE. This CDR3 has 15 amino acids. The chain's CDR3 is CASSVTKRNTDTQYF. Here the CDR3 DNA reads TGTGCCAGCAGCGTCACGAAGAGGAACACAGATACGCAGTATTTT.

The V gene is TRBV11-2, the J gene TRBJ2-7; D is ambiguous. Looked up from germline, CDR1 is SGHAT and CDR2 is FQNNGV. The V and J ends lost 0 bases and 7 bases respectively, with 10 bases between them. The length of the CDR3 is 13 residues. CDR3 sequence reads: CASSLDVAEEQYF. In nucleotides, the CDR3 is TGTGCCAGCAGCTTAGATGTGGCGGAGGAGCAGTACTTC.

The chain carries TRBV5-1 and TRBJ1-2, with unresolved D. The CDR3 consists of 13 residues. Germline lookup yields CDR1 SGHRS and CDR2 YFSETQ. Trimming took 4 bases from V and 0 from J, leaving 7 bases between them. The CDR3 is CASSPRANYGYTF. DNA of the CDR3: TGCGCCAGCAGCCCGAGGGCTAACTATGGCTACACCTTC.

This clone was counted a few times. V usage is TRBV28 and J usage is TRBJ1-2; D is perhaps TRBD1 (5 bases). Germline CDR1 is MDHEN and CDR2 is SYDVKM. This CDR3 comprises 15 residues. Trimming took 6 bases from V and 4 from J, leaving 18 bases between them. CDR3 sequence reads: CASRQPGGKSYGYTF. The CDR3 DNA sequence: TGTGCCAGCAGACAACCGGGGGGGAAAAGCTATGGCTACACCTTC.

The chain links TRBV7-2 to TRBJ2-2, with 9 positions matching TRBD2. CDR3 length: 17 residues. CDR1 and CDR2 from the germline V gene are SGHTA and FQGNSA. The ends lost 3 bases at V and 4 bases at J; junction bases unmatched: 9. As DNA, the CDR3 is TGTGCCAGCAGCTTCAGTAGCGGGAGATCGGGCACCGGGGAGCTGTTTTTT. Its translation is CASSFSSGRSGTGELFF. Drawing the rest from reference TRBV7-2 and TRBJ2-2, the complete variable domain is GAGVSQSPSNKVTEKGKDVELRCDPISGHTALYWYRQSLGQGLEFLIYFQGNSAPDKSGLPSDRFSAERTGGSVSTLTIQRTQQEDSAVYLCASSFSSGRSGTGELFFGEGSRLTVL.

The chain employs TRBV28 and TRBJ2-1; 10 bases map to TRBD2. The CDR3 spans 13 residues. V dropped 10 bases and J dropped 8; count of bases not matched to a gene: 8. Germline V gene sequence: CDR1 MDHEN, CDR2 SYDVKM. The CDR3 DNA reads as TGTGCCACCCTAGCGGGAGCCCCCTATGAGCAGTTCTTC. Its protein is CATLAGAPYEQFF.

The chain is built from TRBV27 and TRBJ2-6; a possible D gene is TRBD2 (6 bases). This CDR3 comprises 16 residues. V gave up 2 bases and J gave up 0 bases, with 8 bases separating them. Germline V gene sequence: CDR1 MNHEY, CDR2 SMNVEV (reference sequence). In nucleotides, the CDR3 is TGTGCCAGCAGTTTAAGGAGGGCCTCTGGGGCCAACGTCCTGACTTTC. Protein product: CASSLRRASGANVLTF.

The gene calls are TRBV30 and TRBJ2-3; no firm D call. The CDR3 has 12 residues. Germline V gene lookup returns CDR1 GTSNPN and CDR2 SVGIG (reference sequence). V was pared by 1 base and J by 4 bases, with 6 bases between. The CDR3 protein is CAWSAGPDTQYF. CDR3 DNA: TGTGCCTGGAGTGCCGGTCCAGATACGCAGTATTTT.